The table lists the clone carrying this T cell receptor (beta chain) with a count of one. The antigen is undetermined. Together with a sample-barcoded 5' primer, a J-beta primer mix was included in a second PCR lasting about 6 to 11 cycles. Via MiXCR, TCRdb re-called the 5' RACE reads, giving one row per CDR3 protein. This table has 550,000 to 800,000 distinct CDR3 sequences, about 30% appearing once. Each individual donor underwent a draw of ten milliliters of peripheral blood. The record originates from a study of blood T cells in healthy people across ages. Study conclusions and caveats: Using unsorted PBMCs precluded a conclusive naive versus antigen-experienced comparison. Samples with more naive T cells showed higher observed beta diversity. Older individuals had lower TCR beta diversity per million T cells (the decline was roughly linear).

The sequencing sample was made of blood. This receptor was identified in a woman older than 75 in good health.

The CDR3 sequence is CSATWGGGENEQFF. CDR3 DNA sequence: TGCAGCGCTACCTGGGGGGGTGGGGAAAATGAGCAGTTCTTC. J is TRBJ2-1 and V is TRBV29-1, with 7 bases lining up with TRBD2. V dropped 7 bases and J dropped 7; count of bases not matched to a gene: 13. The CDR3 consists of 14 residues. The germline CDR1 and CDR2 sequences are SQVTM and ANQGSEA.